This note documents a single TCR beta chain sequence. Its matching antigen is unknown. The method was immunoSEQ multiplex PCR; TCRdb's version includes in-frame clones alone and lacks a portion of them. Among some 13,000 clones listed, 70% to 75% were seen once. CDR3 length equals 12 residues. V lost 5 bases and J lost 0, with 3 bases in between. The germline CDR1 and CDR2 sequences are SGHVS and FNYEAQ. The sample is drawn from a study of OX40 agonist ivuxolimab in advanced cancers. Study observations and caveats: Some patients without response likewise showed low normalized clonal expansion. Blood T cells, both CD4+ and CD8+, expanded clonally by week 6 at 0.1 to 3.0 mg/kg.

The source was CD4+ or CD8+ T cells sorted from blood, collected in a trial of the OX40 agonist ivuxolimab. The genes are TRBV7-6 and TRBJ2-3; D unclear. The receptor's source is an adult with an advanced solid tumor such as melanoma, head and neck, liver or kidney cancer. CDR3 sequence: CASSLSTDTQYF. The CDR3 DNA reads as TGTGCCAGCAGCCTTAGCACAGATACGCAGTATTTT.